Listed below are T cell receptor beta chains from one sample, sequenced in a study of beta chain features in type 1 diabetes. Method: immunoSEQ multiplex PCR; TCRdb's copy keeps in-frame clones and lacks some. The sample has fewer than 350,000 clones; about 15% are singletons. Material for sequencing was naive CD4+ T cells from blood. The receptors shown here come from a man aged 18 to 30 with type 1 diabetes. Each CDR3 is given with its conserved first and last residue. The D gene is left open where the match is weak. Some rows have no size entry. The others give once, few or many, or a class for an expanded clone.

D gene,V gene,J gene,clone size,CDR3 DNA,CDR3 protein
.,TRBV18,TRBJ2-5,.,TGTGCCAGCTCACTCGCCCTACAGGGTAGGGAGACCCAGTACTTC,CASSLALQGRETQYF
.,TRBV30,TRBJ2-7,.,TGTGCCTGGGGGTCCAGACAGGGAGGCCCCTACGAGCAGTACTTC,CAWGSRQGGPYEQYF
.,TRBV5-1,TRBJ1-5,few,TGCGCCAGCAGCTCGGAGATCAATCAGCCCCAGCATTTT,CASSSEINQPQHF
TRBD1,TRBV30,TRBJ1-4,.,TGTGCCTGGACCCGCTCGGGGACAGGGGGAGAAAAACTGTTTTTT,CAWTRSGTGGEKLFF
.,TRBV20-1,TRBJ2-3,few,TGCAGTGCTGCGCCACGGTATTTT,CSAAPRYF
.,TRBV5-4,TRBJ2-3,.,TGTGCCAGCAGCTTGGTTGGTTACAGCGGGGATACGCAGTATTTT,CASSLVGYSGDTQYF
TRBD2,TRBV18,TRBJ2-3,few,TGTGCCAGCTCACCCACTAGCGGGAGCACAGATACGCAGTATTTT,CASSPTSGSTDTQYF
.,TRBV30,TRBJ2-1,.,TGTGCCTGGAGTCCGGGATATGAGCAGTTCTTC,CAWSPGYEQFF
.,TRBV13,TRBJ2-3,few,TGTGCCAGCAGCCACAAAATAAGCACAGATACGCAGTATTTT,CASSHKISTDTQYF
.,TRBV11-2,TRBJ2-6,.,TGTGCCAGCCGACCGTTGACAGGGGCCAACGTCCTGACTTTC,CASRPLTGANVLTF
TRBD1,TRBV19,TRBJ2-3,few,TGTGCCAGTAGTATCAGGGGGTTTAGCACAGATACGCAGTATTTT,CASSIRGFSTDTQYF
.,TRBV30,TRBJ2-3,.,TGTGCCTGGAGTGGAGGAACAGGGCAGTATTTT,CAWSGGTGQYF
.,TRBV13,TRBJ1-1,few,TGTGCCAGCAGCCCCTCTTGGGCCAGAACTGAAGCTTTCTTT,CASSPSWARTEAFF
.,TRBV5-1,TRBJ1-3,.,TGCGCCAGCAGCAACCCCGACACTGGAAACACCATATATTTT,CASSNPDTGNTIYF
.,TRBV5-1,TRBJ1-6,few,TGCGCCAGCAGCTTCGGGGTCCCAAATTCACCCCTCCACTTT,CASSFGVPNSPLHF
.,TRBV30,TRBJ1-5,few,TGTGCCTGGAGTGGAACGTTAGGGGATAGCAATCAGCCCCAGCATTTT,CAWSGTLGDSNQPQHF
.,TRBV10-2,TRBJ1-5,few,TGCGCCTCTAGCAGGGGTAGCAATCAGCCCCAGCATTTT,CASSRGSNQPQHF
.,TRBV7-9,TRBJ2-1,few,TGTGCCAGCAGCCTCCGGGAAGGGCCGCTGAGGGACAATGAGCAGTTCTTC,CASSLREGPLRDNEQFF
TRBD1,TRBV5-4,TRBJ1-6,.,TGTGCCAGCAGCCAGGGACAGCCAGGATCACCCCTCCACTTT,CASSQGQPGSPLHF
TRBD1,TRBV5-4,TRBJ1-2,.,TGTGCCAGCAGCCGGATGGGACAGGGAGAGGGCTACACCTTC,CASSRMGQGEGYTF
.,TRBV23-1,TRBJ2-7,.,TGCGCCATCATCCCCAGAGGAAACTTTGTCTACGAGCAGTACTTC,CAIIPRGNFVYEQYF
TRBD2,TRBV28,TRBJ2-3,.,TGTGCCAGCAGTGGCGGGGGTCTCACAGATACGCAGTATTTT,CASSGGGLTDTQYF
TRBD2,TRBV7-6,TRBJ2-1,.,TGTGCCAGCAGCTTCGGCGGGAGGGGTGGTGAGCAGTTCTTC,CASSFGGRGGEQFF
TRBD2,TRBV28,TRBJ2-1,few,TGTGCCAGCAGTTTTGCGGGACTAGCTAAGAATGAGCAGTTCTTC,CASSFAGLAKNEQFF
.,TRBV7-9,TRBJ1-2,.,TGTGCCAGCAGCCAAGGACAGTTCTATGGCTACACCTTC,CASSQGQFYGYTF
.,TRBV28,TRBJ2-5,.,TGTGCCAGCAGCTTCAGGGGCTACCAAGAGACCCAGTACTTC,CASSFRGYQETQYF
.,TRBV18,TRBJ1-2,few,TGTGCCAGCTCACCCTCGATTTTGAGGTTGGACTATGGCTACACCTTC,CASSPSILRLDYGYTF
TRBD2,TRBV27,TRBJ2-1,few,TGTGCCAGCAGTTTGGGACTAGCGGTGTACAATGAGCAGTTCTTC,CASSLGLAVYNEQFF
.,TRBV30,TRBJ2-7,few,TGTGCCTGGAGTGTTCTTTACGAGCAGTACTTC,CAWSVLYEQYF
TRBD1,TRBV5-4,TRBJ2-7,.,TGTGCCAGCAGACGACAGGGCTCCCACGAGCAGTACTTC,CASRRQGSHEQYF
TRBD1,TRBV7-2,TRBJ2-1,.,TGTGCCAGCAGCGAGGACAGGGTCTCCTACAATGAGCAGTTCTTC,CASSEDRVSYNEQFF
TRBD2,TRBV29-1,TRBJ2-1,few,TGCAGCGTGGACCCGGGACTAGCGGGGCCTTACTCCTACAATGAGCAGTTCTTC,CSVDPGLAGPYSYNEQFF
TRBD1,TRBV30,TRBJ2-1,few,TGTGCCTGGAATCCGGGACAGGGCTTGAATGAGCAGTTCTTC,CAWNPGQGLNEQFF
TRBD1,TRBV5-6,TRBJ2-7,.,TGTGCCAGCGGAGACAGGGACGACGAGCAGTACTTC,CASGDRDDEQYF
TRBD1,TRBV14,TRBJ2-5,few,TGTGCCAGCAGCCGACAGGGGCCGGAGACCCAGTACTTC,CASSRQGPETQYF
TRBD1,TRBV5-4,TRBJ1-2,few,TGTGCCAGCAGGAATGGACAGGGGAACTATGGCTACACCTTC,CASRNGQGNYGYTF
TRBD2,TRBV11-2,TRBJ2-5,.,TGTGCCAGCAGCTTAGGCGGACGGGGGGGACGGGAGACCCAGTACTTC,CASSLGGRGGRETQYF
.,TRBV5-1,TRBJ2-7,.,TGCGCCAGCAGCCGCGATCCCTCCTACGAGCAGTACTTC,CASSRDPSYEQYF
TRBD1,TRBV28,TRBJ1-1,.,TGTGCCAGCAGTTCAGGGGGATCCGAGAACACTGAAGCTTTCTTT,CASSSGGSENTEAFF